Below are 31 T cell receptor beta chains sequenced from a single sample in a study of blood T cell repertoires in COVID-19. Assay used: immunoSEQ multiplex PCR; TCRdb lists only in-frame clones, some missing. This sample has about 160,000 clones, with roughly 90% found just once. Sample: peripheral blood. Source of these receptors: a man aged 25-45 years with COVID-19, enrolled during active disease.

The chain is built from TRBV7-2 and TRBJ2-3, with D tentatively TRBD2 (6 bases). The V end lost 3 bases, the J end lost 2 bases, and 9 bases lay between the germline ends. Germline CDR1 SGHTA, CDR2 FQGNSA. The CDR3 has 14 residues. The CDR3 nucleotides are TGTGCCAGCAGCTTCCGGGAGTTCACAGATACGCAGTATTTT. Residues: CASSFREFTDTQYF.

V is TRBV5-6 and J is TRBJ1-2; possibly TRBD1 for D (5 bases). The germline V and J ends were trimmed by 2 bases and 5 bases, with 13 bases remaining between them. CDR3 length equals 14 residues. Germline V gene lookup returns CDR1 SGHDT and CDR2 YYEEEE. The CDR3 DNA is TGTGCCAGCAGCTTCAATGCGGGGCATTATGGCTACACCTTC. Protein product: CASSFNAGHYGYTF.

The rearrangement uses TRBV3-1 (or the pseudogene TRBV3-2) and TRBJ2-7; D perhaps matches TRBD1 (5 bases). CDR1 LGHDT and CDR2 YNNKEL come from the germline V gene (reference sequence). The CDR3 is made up of 17 amino acids. Trimming removed 0 bases from V and 0 bases from J, with 15 bases in between. CDR3 bases: TGTGCCAGCAGCCAAGATCGACAGAACTTTATCTCCTACGAGCAGTACTTC. Protein: CASSQDRQNFISYEQYF.

The chain recombines TRBV7-3 with TRBJ2-1; tentative D call: TRBD2 (5 bases). Germline V gene data show CDR1 as SGHTA and CDR2 as FQGTGA. V was clipped by 2 bases and J by 1 base, with 12 bases between them. CDR3 length equals 16 residues. CDR3 region: CASSLGSSGSYNEQFF. CDR3 in DNA: TGTGCCAGCAGCTTAGGCAGCAGCGGATCCTACAATGAGCAGTTCTTC.

This chain uses TRBV7-3 with TRBJ2-2; TRBD2 matches at 9 bases. The V segment lost 4 bases and the J segment 5 bases; nucleotides outside the gene matches: 8. The CDR3 has 16 amino acids. Looked up from germline, CDR1 is SGHTA and CDR2 is FQGTGA. CDR3 coding DNA: TGTGCCAGCAGCTCTTATAGCGGGAGCGGGACCGGGGAGCTGTTTTTT. Amino acid sequence: CASSSYSGSGTGELFF.

The chain combines TRBV6-2 or TRBV6-3 with TRBJ2-1, with 8 bases identical to TRBD2. This CDR3 contains 16 residues. Looked up from germline, CDR1 is MNHEY and CDR2 is SVGEGT. Trimming cost V 5 bases and J 6 bases; bases outside gene matches: 12. CDR3 nucleotide sequence: TGTGCCAGCAGTCTCTACGGGGGGGTTAGCCCCAATGAGCAGTTCTTC. This codes for CASSLYGGVSPNEQFF.

The CDR3 DNA follows: TGTGCCAGCAGCGTCGGAGGGGTTGGGAATGGCTACACCTTC. This sequence encodes CASSVGGVGNGYTF. The rearrangement uses TRBV9 and TRBJ1-2; possible D gene TRBD1, 5 bases. This CDR3 comprises 14 residues. Germline-derived CDR1 and CDR2 are SGDLS and YYNGEE. V dropped 2 bases and J dropped 6 bases, with 14 bases sitting between them.

V usage is TRBV10-3 and J usage is TRBJ1-2; D perhaps matches TRBD1 (5 bases). V was trimmed by 4 bases and J by 3 bases, leaving 9 bases between them. This CDR3 is built from 13 residues. Per the germline V gene, CDR1 is ENHRY and CDR2 is SYGVKD. The CDR3 loop is CAISATGDYGYTF. CDR3 coding DNA: TGTGCCATCAGTGCCACAGGAGACTATGGCTACACCTTC.

This chain links TRBV6-2 or TRBV6-3 with TRBJ1-2; 8 positions agree with TRBD1. The length of the CDR3 is 13 residues. Germline CDR1 MNHEY, CDR2 SVGEGT. The V and J ends lost 2 bases and 8 bases, in that order; junction bases with no gene match: 4. CDR3 sequence reads: CASSYQGAQGYTF. CDR3 DNA sequence: TGTGCCAGCAGTTACCAGGGGGCGCAAGGCTACACCTTC.

The genes are TRBV5-6 and TRBJ1-5, with 7 positions matching TRBD1. V shed 4 bases, J shed 2 bases, and the junction held 9 bases outside the gene matches. Germline V CDR1 and CDR2: SGHDT, YYEEEE. The CDR3 runs 16 residues. The CDR3 region has the DNA TGTGCCAGCAGCGGAAAAGGGGGCTTCGGCAATCAGCCCCAGCATTTT. It is translated as CASSGKGGFGNQPQHF.

This chain links TRBV1 with TRBJ1-4. TRBV1 is a pseudogene segment. The CDR3 extends over 17 amino acids. CDR3 amino acids: CTSSQDEVGARGRELFF. CDR3 sequence (DNA): TGCACCAGCAGCCAAGATGAGGTGGGGGCGCGGGGGAGGGAACTGTTTTTT.

The chain recombines TRBV5-5 with TRBJ2-2; 8 bases map to TRBD1. Germline lookup yields CDR1 SGHKS and CDR2 YYEKEE (reference sequence). Trimming took 5 bases from V and 5 from J; bases not matched to a gene: 20. The CDR3 is made up of 19 amino acids. CDR3: CASRRDAAGQGRWTGELFF. CDR3 nucleotides: TGTGCCAGCAGACGGGACGCGGCCGGACAGGGTCGATGGACCGGGGAGCTGTTTTTT.

The CDR3 DNA follows: TGTGCCAGTAACTCCGGGACAGGGGGCAATCAGCCCCAGCATTTT. Amino acid sequence: CASNSGTGGNQPQHF. The V gene is TRBV19, the J gene TRBJ1-5; 10 nucleotides line up with TRBD1. The CDR3 sequence is 15 residues long. Unmatched junction bases numbered 5, after V lost 7 bases and J lost 2 bases. Germline V gene data show CDR1 as LNHDA and CDR2 as SQIVND (reference sequence).

The chain uses TRBV5-5 and TRBJ2-3; a weak D match, TRBD1 (6 bases). The CDR3 contains 18 residues. The germline gives CDR1 SGHKS, CDR2 YYEKEE (reference sequence). Trimming cost V 3 bases and J 4 bases, with 24 bases left between them. The CDR3 DNA is TGTGCCAGCAGCTCTTACCGGGACACAGAGACTTATTCAGATACGCAGTATTTT. Residues: CASSSYRDTETYSDTQYF.

This chain connects TRBV5-1 to TRBJ2-1, with D perhaps TRBD2 (5 bases). V shed 5 bases and J shed 4 bases, with 7 bases lying between them. Germline-derived CDR1 and CDR2 are SGHRS and YFSETQ. This CDR3 is 12 amino acids long. This CDR3 reads CASRDSYNEQFF. CDR3 sequence (DNA): TGCGCCAGCAGGGACTCGTACAATGAGCAGTTCTTC.

V usage is TRBV7-6 and J usage is TRBJ2-7, with a tentative D call TRBD2 (5 bases). V gave up 5 bases and J gave up 0 bases, with 8 bases separating them. The CDR3 runs 13 residues. From germline, CDR1 is SGHVS and CDR2 FNYEAQ. The CDR3 DNA reads as TGTGCCAGCAGCCAAGGACTCTCCTACGAGCAGTACTTC. As protein: CASSQGLSYEQYF.

The chain links TRBV7-2 to TRBJ2-7; the match to TRBD1 covers 9 bases. V was pared by 2 bases and J by 4 bases, with 6 bases of the junction left unmatched. CDR3 length equals 15 residues. Germline values: CDR1 SGHTA, CDR2 FQGNSA. CDR3 nucleotide sequence: TGTGCCAGCAGCTTAACAGGGGGCTTTTTGTACGAGCAGTACTTC. It encodes CASSLTGGFLYEQYF. Drawing the rest from reference TRBV7-2 and TRBJ2-7, the complete variable domain is GAGVSQSPSNKVTEKGKDVELRCDPISGHTALYWYRQSLGQGLEFLIYFQGNSAPDKSGLPSDRFSAERTGGSVSTLTIQRTQQEDSAVYLCASSLTGGFLYEQYFGPGTRLTVT.

The chain carries TRBV28 and TRBJ2-7, with TRBD2 identical over 10 bases. CDR3 length: 15 residues. V gave up 3 bases and J gave up 2 bases; unmatched junction bases: 4. Germline V CDR1 and CDR2: MDHEN, SYDVKM. The DNA for the CDR3 is TGTGCCAGCAGTTTTACTAGCGGGGTCCCCTACGAGCAGTACTTC. This translates into CASSFTSGVPYEQYF.

The rearrangement joins TRBV7-7 to TRBJ1-4; D gene ambiguous. The CDR3 is 13 amino acids. CDR1 and CDR2 from the germline V gene are SSHAT and FNYEAQ (reference sequence). V dropped 4 bases and J dropped 5 bases, with 8 bases sitting between them. The CDR3 region has the DNA TGTGCCAGCAGCTCGGGTCTGAATGAAAAACTGTTTTTT. This translates into CASSSGLNEKLFF.

V is TRBV27 and J is TRBJ1-5; D is possibly TRBD1 (6 bases). V lost 1 base and J 2 bases, leaving 18 bases between the germline ends. Germline V gene lookup returns CDR1 MNHEY and CDR2 SMNVEV (reference sequence). The CDR3 covers 18 residues. CDR3 loop: CASSLWAGAISGNQPQHF. CDR3 nucleotide sequence: TGTGCCAGCAGTTTATGGGCAGGGGCTATTTCAGGCAATCAGCCCCAGCATTTT.

The chain employs TRBV5-1 and TRBJ1-6, with D perhaps matching TRBD1 (5 bases). V was pared by 3 bases and J by 10 bases, with 17 bases between. In germline, CDR1 is SGHRS, CDR2 YFSETQ. The CDR3 covers 15 residues. The CDR3 loop is CASSSDSGRKSPLHF. The CDR3 region has the DNA TGCGCCAGCAGCTCAGACAGCGGGCGTAAGTCACCCCTCCACTTT.

The chain is built from TRBV25-1 and TRBJ2-7; the match to TRBD1 covers 8 bases. This CDR3 has 14 amino acids. V was clipped by 5 bases and J by 4 bases; unmatched bases: 7. Germline V gives CDR1 MGHDK, CDR2 SYGVNS. The CDR3 sequence: CASSRQGSGYEQYF. The CDR3 coding sequence is TGTGCCAGCAGTAGACAGGGGTCGGGTTACGAGCAGTACTTC.

The chain uses TRBV19 and TRBJ2-1; 8 bases match TRBD2. The CDR3 is 14 residues long. With 8 bases clipped from V and 2 bases from J, the junction kept 5 bases outside the gene matches. Germline V gene data show CDR1 as LNHDA and CDR2 as SQIVND (reference sequence). CDR3 nucleotides: TGTGCCAGTTCCCGGGGGGGCCCCTACAATGAGCAGTTCTTC. Its translation is CASSRGGPYNEQFF.

The chain has TRBV9 and TRBJ2-2; D possibly corresponds to TRBD1 (5 bases). Germline CDR1 SGDLS, CDR2 YYNGEE. The V end lost 3 bases, the J end lost 7 bases, and 13 bases lay between the germline ends. This CDR3 comprises 14 residues. The CDR3 is CASSGNRSLGELFF. The CDR3 DNA follows: TGTGCCAGCAGCGGAAACAGGAGCCTCGGGGAGCTGTTTTTT.

The chain recombines TRBV4-3 with TRBJ1-6; D unclear. CDR1 is LGHNA, CDR2 YSLEER, per germline. The CDR3 covers 17 residues. Trimming left V 0 bases short and J 7 bases short, with 16 bases between. CDR3 protein: CASSQEVQTRINSPLHF. CDR3 DNA: TGCGCCAGCAGCCAAGAGGTACAAACACGAATCAATTCACCCCTCCACTTT.

The chain recombines TRBV7-3 with TRBJ2-1; tentative D call: TRBD2 (6 bases). V was pared by 5 bases and J by 0 bases, with 17 bases between. In germline, CDR1 is SGHTA, CDR2 FQGTGA. The CDR3 runs to 17 residues. The CDR3 DNA follows: TGTGCCAGCAGCCCCATGGGGGGATACAGCTCCTACAATGAGCAGTTCTTC. This gives the protein CASSPMGGYSSYNEQFF.

The gene calls are TRBV11-2 and TRBJ1-5; 11 positions agree with TRBD1. Germline V CDR1 and CDR2: SGHAT, FQNNGV. With V trimmed by 8 bases and J by 6 bases, 9 bases remained unmatched. This CDR3 comprises 15 residues. The CDR3 DNA follows: TGTGCCAGCGCCCGGACAGGGGGCGAGGGTCAGCCCCAGCATTTT. Encoded protein: CASARTGGEGQPQHF. The full variable domain, its missing parts supplied by reference TRBV11-2 and TRBJ1-5, is EAGVAQSPRYKIIEKRQSVAFWCNPISGHATLYWYQQILGQGPKLLIQFQNNGVVDDSQLPKDRFSAERLKGVDSTLKIQPAKLEDSAVYLCASARTGGEGQPQHFGDGTRLSIL.

V is TRBV9 and J is TRBJ2-1, with TRBD1 matching over 11 bases. V dropped 6 bases and J dropped 8; count of bases not matched to a gene: 4. Germline CDR1 and CDR2: SGDLS and YYNGEE. The CDR3 covers 13 residues. CDR3 sequence (DNA): TGTGCCAGCACCCTGGGACAGGGGGATGAGCAGTTCTTC. Protein product: CASTLGQGDEQFF.

This clone was counted a single time. This chain joins TRBV28 and TRBJ2-7; weak D call: TRBD1 (7 bases). V was cut by 7 bases and J by 5 bases, with 15 bases left in between. There are 13 residues in the CDR3. Germline assignment: CDR1 MDHEN and CDR2 SYDVKM. The chain's CDR3 is CASTGGRPDEQYF. The CDR3 region has the DNA TGTGCCAGCACAGGGGGGCGCCCCGACGAGCAGTACTTC.

The chain carries TRBV27 and TRBJ2-7, with TRBD1 matching 10 bases. CDR3 size: 15 residues. The V and J ends lost 2 bases and 2 bases, in that order; junction bases with no gene match: 3. Germline CDR1 reads MNHEY; CDR2 reads SMNVEV (reference sequence). Written as DNA, the CDR3 is TGTGCCAGCAGTTTACTCGGGACAGGGGCCTACGAGCAGTACTTC. It is translated as CASSLLGTGAYEQYF.

The chain links TRBV9 to TRBJ2-3, with a possible D match to TRBD2 (5 bases). V shed 0 bases and J shed 2 bases, with 10 bases lying between them. The CDR3 is made up of 15 amino acids. The germline CDR1 and CDR2 sequences are SGDLS and YYNGEE. In nucleotides, the CDR3 is TGTGCCAGCAGCGTAGATCGGGGAGACACAGATACGCAGTATTTT. Translation: CASSVDRGDTDTQYF. The full variable domain, with the rest looked up from reference TRBV9 and TRBJ2-3, is DSGVTQTPKHLITATGQRVTLRCSPRSGDLSVYWYQQSLDQGLQFLIQYYNGEERAKGNILERFSAQQFPDLHSELNLSSLELGDSALYFCASSVDRGDTDTQYFGPGTRLTVL.